This TCR beta chain was obtained from a study of blood T cell repertoires in COVID-19. In the study overall: Samples of COVID-19 (acute and convalescent) were obtained from the United States, Italy and Spain.

Living in under 30 US areas, the participants were between 18 and 89 years of age. Original processing notes: Reference gene primers were amplified, and this amplification served to estimate nucleated cell counts. Clones were read by immunoSEQ multiplex PCR, and TCRdb kept only the in-frame ones, dropping some. That table gives V, J and clone size, and the DNA gave D and trimming. The sample consists of approximately 200,000 clones, approximately 86% of them appearing once. The length of the CDR3 is 16 residues. Germline values: CDR1 ENHRY, CDR2 SYGVKD. Trimming cost V 2 bases and J 1 base; bases outside gene matches: 1.

The V call is TRBV10-3, the J call TRBJ2-2, with 10 bases that match TRBD2. The sequenced sample was PBMCs or T cells enriched from blood (not recorded which). This TCR was sampled from a woman younger than 45 who had been exposed to COVID-19. CDR3: CAISEVAGGNTGELFF. The CDR3 DNA follows: TGTGCCATCAGTGAGGTAGCGGGGGGGAACACCGGGGAGCTGTTTTTT.